These 17 T cell receptor beta chains were sequenced from one sample in a study of cytomegalovirus exposure and HLA in healthy donors. Amplification used 60 Vbeta primers and 13 Jbeta primers. The table came from immunoSEQ multiplex PCR; TCRdb's copy has only in-frame clones and leaves some out. The table includes 80,000 to 95,000 clones, approximately 84% detected once. The sequenced sample was PBMCs. Every receptor here comes from a woman younger than 35 in good health and CMV-seropositive.

This clone was found once. The chain recombines TRBV4-1 with TRBJ2-3; 8 bases align to TRBD2. Germline loops: CDR1 MGHRA, CDR2 YSYEKL. The CDR3 runs 16 residues. The trim removed 4 bases at V and 2 bases at J, leaving 8 bases unmatched. CDR3 region: CASSRALAGITDTQYF. CDR3 sequence (DNA): TGCGCCAGCAGCCGAGCATTAGCGGGAATCACAGATACGCAGTATTTT.

Points on this clone: The junction departs from the called germline gene at one end, perhaps through a read error. The chain uses TRBV6-1 and TRBJ1-4; 12 bases agree with TRBD1. This CDR3 is built from 18 residues. Germline values: CDR1 MNHNS, CDR2 SASEGT. The CDR3 DNA sequence: TGTGCCACCAGTGAAAGAGGGACAGGGGGCGAGGGAGGTGAAAAACTGTTTTTT. Encoded protein: CATSERGTGGEGGEKLFF.

The genes are TRBV9 and TRBJ2-5; D is ambiguous. CDR3 length: 13 amino acids. Trimming cost V 0 bases and J 5 bases, with 8 bases left between them. In germline, CDR1 is SGDLS, CDR2 YYNGEE. This chain's CDR3 is CASSVGVRETQYF. CDR3 DNA: TGTGCCAGCAGCGTAGGTGTTCGGGAGACCCAGTACTTC.

The rearrangement joins TRBV19 to TRBJ1-5; weak D call: TRBD1 (6 bases). CDR1 and CDR2 (germline): LNHDA, SQIVND (reference sequence). Trimming stripped 8 bases from V and 6 bases from J, with 17 bases between. This CDR3 spans 14 amino acids. This CDR3 is CASFQTGTPQPQHF. As DNA, the CDR3 is TGTGCCAGTTTTCAGACAGGTACTCCTCAGCCCCAGCATTTT.

V usage is TRBV15 and J usage is TRBJ2-7, with 7 bases lining up with TRBD1. Germline values: CDR1 LNHNV, CDR2 YYDKDF (reference sequence). The junction had 10 bases not matched to a gene; V was cut back by 5 bases and J by 3 bases. This CDR3 is 15 amino acids long. The CDR3 DNA reads as TGTGCCACCAGCGACGTAACCGGGACAGTCTACGAGCAGTACTTC. Amino acids: CATSDVTGTVYEQYF. Filled out from reference TRBV15 and TRBJ2-7, the complete variable domain reads DAMVIQNPRYQVTQFGKPVTLSCSQTLNHNVMYWYQQKSSQAPKLLFHYYDKDFNNEADTPDNFQSRRPNTSFCFLDIRSPGLGDTAMYLCATSDVTGTVYEQYFGPGTRLTVT.

J is TRBJ1-1 and V is TRBV10-3, with 10 bases aligning to TRBD1. This CDR3 has 14 residues. V lost 8 bases to trimming and J lost 0 bases; unmatched junction nucleotides: 3. The germline V gene has CDR1 ENHRY and CDR2 SYGVKD. The CDR3 DNA is TGTGCCATCGGGGGACAGGGGATGAACACTGAAGCTTTCTTT. Amino acids: CAIGGQGMNTEAFF.

The genes are TRBV5-1 and TRBJ2-5; 16 bases agree with TRBD2. CDR1 is SGHRS and CDR2 is YFSETQ in the germline V gene. CDR3 length equals 18 residues. The ends lost 4 bases at V and 2 bases at J; junction bases unmatched: 8. The CDR3 reads CASSPPGLAGGRQETQYF. The CDR3 nucleotides are TGCGCCAGCAGCCCTCCGGGACTAGCGGGAGGGCGACAAGAGACCCAGTACTTC.

V is TRBV5-1 and J is TRBJ2-5, with 9 bases aligning to TRBD2. Losses at the gene ends were 1 base for V and 5 bases for J; bases not matched to a gene: 9. CDR1 SGHRS and CDR2 YFSETQ come from the germline V gene. The CDR3 sequence is 16 residues long. The CDR3 DNA reads TGCGCCAGCAGCTTGCGGTTAACTAGCGGGCCGGAGACCCAGTACTTC. It yields the protein CASSLRLTSGPETQYF.

This clone turned up a few times. The V gene is TRBV10-2, the J gene TRBJ1-6; 7 bases line up with TRBD1. The CDR3 contains 15 residues. The V segment lost 6 bases and the J segment 7 bases; nucleotides outside the gene matches: 9. CDR1 is WSHSY and CDR2 is SAAADI in the germline V gene. The CDR3 is CASRELGQTNSPLHF. The DNA for the CDR3 is TGCGCCAGCAGGGAACTGGGACAGACAAATTCACCCCTCCACTTT.

V is TRBV2 and J is TRBJ2-7; D might be TRBD1 (5 bases). The CDR3 is 11 amino acids. V lost 10 bases and J lost 7, with 14 bases in between. Per germline, CDR1 SNHLY and CDR2 FYNNEI. CDR3: CATRQGYEQYF. The DNA for the CDR3 is TGTGCCACGCGGCAGGGCTATGAGCAGTACTTC.

This sequence joins TRBV7-5 and TRBJ1-2. TRBV7-5 is a known pseudogene. The CDR3 is made up of 14 amino acids. In DNA form, the CDR3 reads TGTGCCAGAAGCCCCCTCGGGAGGAACTATGGCTACACCTTC. This translates into CARSPLGRNYGYTF.

This clone was detected only a few times. The J gene is TRBJ2-1, the V gene TRBV6-1, with TRBD1 matching 9 bases. The J segment lost 8 bases and the V segment lost 3 bases, leaving 8 bases of the junction unmatched. The CDR3 has 15 amino acids. The germline gives CDR1 MNHNS, CDR2 SASEGT. The CDR3 region is CASSESTGGFDEQFF. Written as DNA, the CDR3 is TGTGCCAGCAGTGAGAGTACAGGGGGCTTCGATGAGCAGTTCTTC.

This clone turned up a few times. The rearrangement uses TRBV19 and TRBJ2-2; D unresolved. V lost 3 bases and J lost 6, with 11 bases in between. Germline loops: CDR1 LNHDA, CDR2 SQIVND (reference sequence). The CDR3 has 14 amino acids. The CDR3 loop reads CASSIKKRAGELFF. The DNA for the CDR3 is TGTGCCAGTAGTATCAAGAAGAGAGCCGGGGAGCTGTTTTTT.

V gene TRBV6-5 combines with J gene TRBJ2-7; no definite D call. The CDR3 runs 15 residues. Looked up from germline, CDR1 is MNHEY and CDR2 is SVGAGI. V was shortened by 0 bases and J by 2 bases, with 11 bases between the two germline ends. CDR3 residues: CASSYSSLKPYEQYF. The CDR3 DNA sequence: TGTGCCAGCAGTTACTCGAGTCTGAAGCCCTACGAGCAGTACTTC.

The chain combines TRBV5-8 with TRBJ2-3, with D hard to call. Germline lookup yields CDR1 SGHTS and CDR2 YDEGEE. V gave up 5 bases and J gave up 8 bases, with 9 bases separating them. The CDR3 runs to 11 residues. This chain's CDR3 is CASSPPSTQYF. The CDR3 DNA sequence: TGTGCCAGCAGTCCTCCTTCTACGCAGTATTTT. Filled out from reference TRBV5-8 and TRBJ2-3, the complete variable domain reads EAGVTQSPTHLIKTRGQQATLRCSPISGHTSVYWYQQALGLGLQFLLWYDEGEERNRGNFPPRFSGRQFPNYSSELNVNALELEDSALYLCASSPPSTQYFGPGTRLTVL.

This clone was detected only once. This rearrangement joins TRBV5-1 to TRBJ2-4, with a tentative D call TRBD2 (6 bases). CDR3 length: 14 amino acids. Germline values: CDR1 SGHRS, CDR2 YFSETQ. V was shortened by 2 bases and J by 7 bases, with 13 bases between the two germline ends. CDR3: CASSLAGSGNIQYF. The CDR3 coding sequence is TGCGCCAGCAGCTTAGCCGGGAGTGGGAACATTCAGTACTTC.

The chain recombines TRBV15 with TRBJ1-4, with 7 nucleotides matching TRBD1. V was pared by 3 bases and J by 4 bases, with 8 bases of the junction left unmatched. This CDR3 contains 16 residues. The germline V gene encodes CDR1 LNHNV and CDR2 YYDKDF (reference sequence). CDR3 DNA sequence: TGTGCCACCAGCAGCCCCCGGGACAGCATTAATGAAAAACTGTTTTTT. This encodes CATSSPRDSINEKLFF. The variable domain in full, completed from reference TRBV15 and TRBJ1-4, reads DAMVIQNPRYQVTQFGKPVTLSCSQTLNHNVMYWYQQKSSQAPKLLFHYYDKDFNNEADTPDNFQSRRPNTSFCFLDIRSPGLGDTAMYLCATSSPRDSINEKLFFGSGTQLSVL.